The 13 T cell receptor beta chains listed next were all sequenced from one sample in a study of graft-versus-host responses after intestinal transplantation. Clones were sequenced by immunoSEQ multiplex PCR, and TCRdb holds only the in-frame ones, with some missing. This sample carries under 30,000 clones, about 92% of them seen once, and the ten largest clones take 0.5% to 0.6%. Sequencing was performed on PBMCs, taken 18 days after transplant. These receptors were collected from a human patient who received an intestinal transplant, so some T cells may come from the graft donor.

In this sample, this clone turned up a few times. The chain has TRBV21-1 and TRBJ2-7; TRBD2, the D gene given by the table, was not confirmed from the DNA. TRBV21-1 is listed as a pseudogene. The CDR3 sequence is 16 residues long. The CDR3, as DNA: TGTGCCAGCAGGGAGAATGTAGCTACACGGTTAGACGAGCAGTACTTC. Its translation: CASRENVATRLDEQYF.

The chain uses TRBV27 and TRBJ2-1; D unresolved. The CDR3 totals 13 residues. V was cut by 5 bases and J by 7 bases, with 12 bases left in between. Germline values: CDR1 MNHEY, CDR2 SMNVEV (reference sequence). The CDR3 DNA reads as TGTGCCAGCAGTCCCTCCCCCTTAAATGAGCAGTTCTTC. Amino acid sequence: CASSPSPLNEQFF.

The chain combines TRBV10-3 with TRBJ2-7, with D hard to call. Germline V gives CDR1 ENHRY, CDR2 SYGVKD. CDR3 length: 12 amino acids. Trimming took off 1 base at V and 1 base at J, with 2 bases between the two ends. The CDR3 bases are TGTGCCATCAGTGAGTATTCCTACGAGCAGTACTTC. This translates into CAISEYSYEQYF.

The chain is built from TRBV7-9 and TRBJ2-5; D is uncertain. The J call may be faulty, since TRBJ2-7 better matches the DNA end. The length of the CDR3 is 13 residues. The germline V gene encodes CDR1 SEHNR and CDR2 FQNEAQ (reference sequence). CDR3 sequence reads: CASSLGIGSEQYF. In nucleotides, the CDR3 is TGTGCCAGCAGCTTAGGGATAGGGTCCGAGCAGTACTTC.

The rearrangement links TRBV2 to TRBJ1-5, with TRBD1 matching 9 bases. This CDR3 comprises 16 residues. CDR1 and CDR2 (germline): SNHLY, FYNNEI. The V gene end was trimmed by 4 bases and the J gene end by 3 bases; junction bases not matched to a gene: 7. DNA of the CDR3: TGTGCCAGCAGTGTCCCCAGGGACAGGGTCAATCAGCCCCAGCATTTT. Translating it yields CASSVPRDRVNQPQHF.

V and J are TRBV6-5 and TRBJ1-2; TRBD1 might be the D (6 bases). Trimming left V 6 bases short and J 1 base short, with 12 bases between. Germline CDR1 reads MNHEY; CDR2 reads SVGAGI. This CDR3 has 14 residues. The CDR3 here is CASSKDRNNYGYTF. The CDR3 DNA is TGTGCCAGCAGCAAAGACAGGAATAACTATGGCTACACCTTC.

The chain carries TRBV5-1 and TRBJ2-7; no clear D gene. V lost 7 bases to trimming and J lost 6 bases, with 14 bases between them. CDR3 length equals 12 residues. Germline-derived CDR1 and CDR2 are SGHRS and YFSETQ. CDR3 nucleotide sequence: TGCGCCAGCGGCATAGGGAACAGCGAGCAGTACTTC. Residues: CASGIGNSEQYF.

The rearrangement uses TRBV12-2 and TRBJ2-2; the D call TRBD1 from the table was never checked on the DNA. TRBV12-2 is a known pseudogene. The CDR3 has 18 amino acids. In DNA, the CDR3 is TGTGCAAGTCGCTGCCCTAGACAGGGGGATTTCGACACCGGGGAGCTGTTTTTT. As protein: CASRCPRQGDFDTGELFF.

CDR3 in DNA: TGTGCCTGGTGTCCGGGACGGGGGGCTGGCTACACCTTC. It translates to CAWCPGRGAGYTF. The rearrangement links TRBV30 to TRBJ1-2; D might be TRBD1 (6 bases). V lost 5 bases, J lost 7 bases, and 17 bases lay in between. This CDR3 region has 13 residues. The germline V gene has CDR1 GTSNPN and CDR2 SVGIG (reference sequence).

The CDR3 protein is CASSVGRGSQETQYF. The DNA for the CDR3 is TGTGCCAGCAGCGTAGGCAGGGGTTCGCAAGAGACCCAGTACTTC. The V and J genes are TRBV9 and TRBJ2-5; tentative D call: TRBD1 (6 bases). The CDR3 has 15 amino acids. Germline V gives CDR1 SGDLS, CDR2 YYNGEE. The germline V and J ends were trimmed by 0 bases and 2 bases, with 11 bases remaining between them.

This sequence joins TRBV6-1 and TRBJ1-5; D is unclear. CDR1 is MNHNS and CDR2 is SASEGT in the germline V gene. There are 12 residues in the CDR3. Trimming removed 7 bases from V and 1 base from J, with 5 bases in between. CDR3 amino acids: CASTQSNQPQHF. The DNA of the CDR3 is TGTGCCAGCACCCAAAGCAATCAGCCCCAGCATTTT.

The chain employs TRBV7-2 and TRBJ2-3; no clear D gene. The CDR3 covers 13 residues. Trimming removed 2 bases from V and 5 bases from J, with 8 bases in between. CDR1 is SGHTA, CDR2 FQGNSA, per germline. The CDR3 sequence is CASSLISGDTQYF. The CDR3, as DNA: TGTGCCAGCAGCTTAATCTCTGGAGATACGCAGTATTTT.

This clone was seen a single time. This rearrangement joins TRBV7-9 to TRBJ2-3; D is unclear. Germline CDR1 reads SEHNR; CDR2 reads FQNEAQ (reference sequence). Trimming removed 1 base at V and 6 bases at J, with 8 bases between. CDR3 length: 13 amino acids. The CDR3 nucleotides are TGTGCCAGCAGCTTAGGAGGATGGGATACGCAGTATTTT. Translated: CASSLGGWDTQYF. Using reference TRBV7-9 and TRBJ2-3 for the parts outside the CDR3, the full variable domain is DTGVSQNPRHKITKRGQNVTFRCDPISEHNRLYWYRQTLGQGPEFLTYFQNEAQLEKSRLLSDRFSAERPKGSFSTLEIQRTEQGDSAMYLCASSLGGWDTQYFGPGTRLTVL.